The 32 T cell receptor beta chains below come from one sample, sequenced in a study of blood T cell repertoires in COVID-19. The data were produced by immunoSEQ multiplex PCR, yet TCRdb's version contains in-frame clones alone and is incomplete. The table has around 380,000 clones, about 90% seen once. Sample: PBMCs or T cells enriched from blood (not recorded which). These receptors were collected from a man in his thirties or forties who had recovered from COVID-19.

This chain joins TRBV7-2 and TRBJ2-4; D is ambiguous. Trimming removed 2 bases at V and 7 bases at J, with 9 bases between. The CDR3 runs to 13 residues. From germline, CDR1 is SGHTA and CDR2 FQGNSA. The CDR3 spells CASSLLEDNIQYF. The CDR3 DNA reads as TGTGCCAGCAGCTTATTAGAAGATAACATTCAGTACTTC.

With regard to this clone: Other DNA sequences in the same sample also yield this CDR3. The J gene is TRBJ2-3, the V gene TRBV24-1, with a tentative D call TRBD1 (5 bases). V shed 5 bases and J shed 3 bases, with 8 bases lying between them. CDR1 and CDR2 from the germline V gene are KGHDR and SFDVKD. The CDR3 runs 13 residues. The CDR3 DNA sequence: TGTGCCACCAGTGGAGACAGTACAGATACGCAGTATTTT. Its translation is CATSGDSTDTQYF.

The J gene is TRBJ1-2, the V gene TRBV6-2 or TRBV6-3, with D tentatively TRBD1 (5 bases). CDR1 and CDR2 (germline): MNHEY, SVGEGT. The germline V and J ends were trimmed by 0 bases and 7 bases, with 15 bases remaining between them. The CDR3 spans 15 residues. CDR3 protein: CASSYSIRAQVGYTF. DNA of the CDR3: TGTGCCAGCAGTTACTCGATCAGGGCCCAGGTTGGCTACACCTTC.

This clone turned up a few times. V is TRBV4-2 and J is TRBJ2-7, with 9 bases matching TRBD2. The CDR3 covers 17 residues. V lost 0 bases and J lost 3; bases outside the gene matches: 9. Germline V gene lookup returns CDR1 LGHNA and CDR2 YNFKEQ. Here the CDR3 reads CASSQDPVGAGGYEQYF. The CDR3 DNA follows: TGTGCCAGCAGCCAAGATCCGGTAGGAGCGGGGGGCTACGAGCAGTACTTC.

The chain carries TRBV5-8 and TRBJ1-2, with D hard to call. Trimming pared 0 bases from V and 0 bases from J, leaving 6 bases between. The CDR3 is 14 residues long. Germline values: CDR1 SGHTS, CDR2 YDEGEE. The CDR3 DNA reads TGTGCCAGCAGCTTGGGACAAGCTAACTATGGCTACACCTTC. It codes for CASSLGQANYGYTF.

This chain links TRBV11-2 with TRBJ2-3, with TRBD2 matching over 10 bases. This CDR3 has 16 residues. V was clipped by 5 bases and J by 5 bases; unmatched bases: 10. Germline CDR1 reads SGHAT; CDR2 reads FQNNGV. CDR3 coding DNA: TGTGCCAGCAGCCTGAGCGGGGGGGCGGTAGGAGATACGCAGTATTTT. Its translation: CASSLSGGAVGDTQYF.

As to this clone: Other DNA sequences from this sample encode an identical CDR3 as well. The chain is built from TRBV6-1 and TRBJ1-2, with D uncertain. Germline lookup yields CDR1 MNHNS and CDR2 SASEGT. There are 13 residues in the CDR3. Trimming took 0 bases from V and 1 from J, leaving 3 bases between them. This chain's CDR3 is CASSEAGNYGYTF. The CDR3 nucleotides are TGTGCCAGCAGTGAAGCCGGTAACTATGGCTACACCTTC.

The CDR3 here is CASSPARGNYNSPLHF. The CDR3 DNA sequence: TGCGCCAGCAGCCCCGCCCGGGGAAACTATAATTCACCCCTCCACTTT. The V gene is TRBV4-1, the J gene TRBJ1-6; no firm D call. The CDR3 contains 16 residues. Per the germline V gene, CDR1 is MGHRA and CDR2 is YSYEKL. With 4 bases removed from V and 3 bases from J, the gap between germline ends came to 13 bases.

This chain links TRBV15 with TRBJ2-5; 8 bases are a match to TRBD1. V dropped 2 bases and J dropped 5; count of bases not matched to a gene: 7. The CDR3 runs 15 residues. CDR1 and CDR2 from the germline V gene are LNHNV and YYDKDF (reference sequence). CDR3 DNA: TGTGCCACCAGCAGACCACAGGGGGAGTTCGAGACCCAGTACTTC. It yields the protein CATSRPQGEFETQYF.

The chain combines TRBV13 with TRBJ2-7; 7 nucleotides line up with TRBD1. Germline CDR1 is PRHDT and CDR2 is FYEKMQ (reference sequence). The CDR3 is 17 amino acids. J was trimmed by 2 bases and V by 5 bases; bases with no gene match: 15. The CDR3 bases are TGTGCCAGCAGCACACCTAGAGGGACAGACCTTACCTACGAGCAGTACTTC. This gives the protein CASSTPRGTDLTYEQYF.

V and J are TRBV10-3 and TRBJ2-3; the D gene is possibly TRBD2 (6 bases). Germline-derived CDR1 and CDR2 are ENHRY and SYGVKD. V dropped 11 bases and J dropped 1 base, with 13 bases sitting between them. This CDR3 contains 13 residues. The CDR3 DNA reads as TGTGCCCGCGGGGCCAGTCGCACAGATACGCAGTATTTT. Translated, it gives CARGASRTDTQYF.

This chain connects TRBV19 to TRBJ1-5; 7 bases align to TRBD1. J gave up 3 bases and V 7 bases, and 6 bases lay outside the gene matches. Germline lookup yields CDR1 LNHDA and CDR2 SQIVND (reference sequence). The CDR3 length is 14 residues. The CDR3 DNA reads as TGTGCCAGTACAGAAGACAGGGACAATCAGCCCCAGCATTTT. This encodes CASTEDRDNQPQHF.

The chain carries TRBV19 and TRBJ1-6, with D hard to call. The length of the CDR3 is 15 residues. Germline CDR1 reads LNHDA; CDR2 reads SQIVND (reference sequence). V was trimmed by 6 bases and J by 0 bases, leaving 9 bases between them. CDR3 bases: TGTGCCAGTAGCCGACAAAGCTCCTATAATTCACCCCTCCACTTT. It is translated as CASSRQSSYNSPLHF.

V gene TRBV6-5 combines with J gene TRBJ1-5; 7 bases match TRBD1. This CDR3 is built from 15 residues. Trimming at V came to 5 bases and at J to 1 base, leaving 5 bases not matched to a gene. The germline CDR1 and CDR2 sequences are MNHEY and SVGAGI. DNA of the CDR3: TGTGCCAGCAGTACGACAGGGCCGAGCAATCAGCCCCAGCATTTT. This sequence encodes CASSTTGPSNQPQHF.

The chain carries TRBV10-3 and TRBJ1-1, with TRBD1 identical over 9 bases. The germline CDR1 and CDR2 sequences are ENHRY and SYGVKD. The CDR3 runs to 13 residues. After removal of 7 bases from V and 4 bases from J, the junction contained 4 bases not matched to a gene. The CDR3 region has the DNA TGTGCCATCAAGGGGACAGGGACCACTGAAGCTTTCTTT. Translation: CAIKGTGTTEAFF.

About this clone itself: The sample has other DNA sequences that encode this CDR3 too. The rearrangement joins TRBV14 to TRBJ1-3; D not certain. Germline loops: CDR1 SGHDN, CDR2 FVKESK. V gave up 6 bases and J gave up 0 bases, with 12 bases separating them. This CDR3 spans 15 amino acids. Here the CDR3 reads CASSHTGGSGNTIYF. Written as DNA, the CDR3 is TGTGCCAGCAGTCACACGGGTGGCTCTGGAAACACCATATATTTT.

This clone was counted a few times. The chain couples TRBV6-5 to TRBJ1-5, with 9 bases identical to TRBD1. Per germline, CDR1 MNHEY and CDR2 SVGAGI. Germline trimming cut 6 bases from V and 2 bases from J; bases unmatched to any gene: 5. This CDR3 comprises 15 residues. CDR3 in DNA: TGTGCCAGCAGCGACAGGGGGAACGGCAATCAGCCCCAGCATTTT. It encodes CASSDRGNGNQPQHF.

This clone is a singleton in its sample. This rearrangement joins TRBV5-1 to TRBJ2-7; 9 bases align to TRBD1. The germline V gene has CDR1 SGHRS and CDR2 YFSETQ. The CDR3 extends over 15 amino acids. The ends lost 0 bases at V and 2 bases at J; junction bases unmatched: 3. CDR3 amino acids: CASSLATGGPYEQYF. DNA for the CDR3: TGCGCCAGCAGCTTGGCTACAGGGGGCCCCTACGAGCAGTACTTC.

V is TRBV6-4 and J is TRBJ1-2; 8 nucleotides agree with TRBD1. The CDR3 spans 15 residues. Trimming removed 6 bases from V and 1 base from J; junction bases left unmatched: 7. Germline CDR1 MRHNA, CDR2 SNTAGT. The CDR3 spells CASSAGQGSNYGYTF. CDR3 nucleotide sequence: TGTGCCAGCAGCGCAGGACAGGGAAGTAACTATGGCTACACCTTC.

This chain joins TRBV29-1 and TRBJ2-1, with 10 bases fitting TRBD2. The germline V gene encodes CDR1 SQVTM and CDR2 ANQGSEA. The CDR3 consists of 17 residues. V lost 4 bases, J lost 2 bases, and 11 bases stayed unmatched. The CDR3 DNA reads TGCAGCGTTGTGAGGCTAGCGGGGGCTCACGCCTACAATGAGCAGTTCTTC. Encoded protein: CSVVRLAGAHAYNEQFF.

The CDR3 is CASSLGRGRDEQYF. DNA for the CDR3: TGCGCCAGCAGCTTGGGAAGGGGTCGGGACGAGCAGTACTTC. The genes are TRBV5-1 and TRBJ2-7; weak D call: TRBD1 (5 bases). Germline V gene lookup returns CDR1 SGHRS and CDR2 YFSETQ. The CDR3 length is 14 residues. V lost 0 bases, J lost 5 bases, and 12 bases lay in between.

CDR3 nucleotides: TGCGCCAGCCGCCTGGAGGGGGGGCTTGGCTACACCTTC. This sequence encodes CASRLEGGLGYTF. This chain links TRBV5-1 with TRBJ1-2, with D perhaps matching TRBD1 (6 bases). Germline CDR1 reads SGHRS; CDR2 reads YFSETQ. Trimming took 7 bases from V and 7 from J, leaving 17 bases between them. This CDR3 is 13 amino acids long.

In this sample, this clone turned up a few times. This chain links TRBV6-2 or TRBV6-3 with TRBJ2-1, with 13 bases identical to TRBD2. The CDR3 spans 16 residues. Germline-derived CDR1 and CDR2 are MNHEY and SVGEGT. V shed 4 bases, J shed 4 bases, and the junction held 4 bases outside the gene matches. The CDR3 region is CASSSWTSGGYNEQFF. The CDR3 DNA sequence: TGTGCCAGCAGTTCCTGGACTAGCGGGGGTTACAATGAGCAGTTCTTC.

The chain combines TRBV4-1 with TRBJ2-5; D is unclear. Germline assignment: CDR1 MGHRA and CDR2 YSYEKL. The germline V and J ends were trimmed by 0 bases and 4 bases, with 12 bases remaining between them. This CDR3 region has 15 residues. DNA of the CDR3: TGCGCCAGCAGCCAAGAAGGAAGACTTGCAGAGACCCAGTACTTC. This encodes CASSQEGRLAETQYF.

The genes are TRBV15 and TRBJ1-4, with D maybe TRBD1 (6 bases). The V gene lost 11 bases and the J gene lost 4 bases, with 14 bases spanning the gap. Germline V gene lookup returns CDR1 LNHNV and CDR2 YYDKDF (reference sequence). There are 13 residues in the CDR3. As DNA, the CDR3 is TGTGCCGCCAAGGGACATCTTAATGAAAAACTGTTTTTT. It encodes CAAKGHLNEKLFF.

The chain couples TRBV29-1 to TRBJ1-1; TRBD1 aligns across 8 bases. The V and J ends lost 7 bases and 4 bases, in that order; junction bases with no gene match: 11. The CDR3 is made up of 14 amino acids. Looked up from germline, CDR1 is SQVTM and CDR2 is ANQGSEA. CDR3 DNA: TGCAGCGATTGGCCCAGGGGGCAGGGCACTGAAGCTTTCTTT. This translates into CSDWPRGQGTEAFF.

V gene TRBV12-5 combines with J gene TRBJ1-2; the match to TRBD1 covers 8 bases. Germline assignment: CDR1 LGHNT and CDR2 FRNRAP. The CDR3 runs 14 residues. V lost 5 bases and J lost 6; bases outside the gene matches: 8. The CDR3 loop is CASGHRDRRDGYTF. The CDR3 coding sequence is TGTGCTAGTGGTCACCGGGACAGGCGGGATGGCTACACCTTC. The variable domain in full, with the rest retrieved from reference TRBV12-5 and TRBJ1-2, is DARVTQTPRHKVTEMGQEVTMRCQPILGHNTVFWYRQTMMQGLELLAYFRNRAPLDDSGMPKDRFSAEMPDATLATLKIQPSEPRDSAVYFCASGHRDRRDGYTFGSGTRLTVV.

This clone was observed once. The chain couples TRBV18 to TRBJ1-1; the D gene is possibly TRBD1 (6 bases). The V gene's germline CDR1 is KGHSH and CDR2 LQKENI. CDR3 length: 15 amino acids. Trimming left V 4 bases short and J 5 bases short, with 17 bases between. CDR3 residues: CASSQGQAGATEAFF. The CDR3 DNA sequence: TGTGCCAGCTCACAGGGGCAAGCGGGGGCGACTGAAGCTTTCTTT. The full variable domain, rest sourced from reference TRBV18 and TRBJ1-1, is NAGVMQNPRHLVRRRGQEARLRCSPMKGHSHVYWYRQLPEEGLKFMVYLQKENIIDESGMPKERFSAEFPKEGPSILRIQQVVRGDSAAYFCASSQGQAGATEAFFGQGTRLTVV.

The table lists this clone with a few counts. V and J are TRBV30 and TRBJ1-4; no reliable D call. Germline CDR1 GTSNPN, CDR2 SVGIG (reference sequence). The CDR3 runs to 14 residues. V lost 5 bases and J 4 bases, leaving 14 bases between the germline ends. CDR3 amino acids: CAWWRPGSNEKLFF. DNA for the CDR3: TGTGCCTGGTGGCGACCGGGGAGTAATGAAAAACTGTTTTTT.

The V call is TRBV29-1, the J call TRBJ1-3; D is possibly TRBD1 (5 bases). CDR3 length: 14 residues. Germline CDR1 reads SQVTM; CDR2 reads ANQGSEA. The germline V and J ends were trimmed by 6 bases and 3 bases, with 15 bases remaining between them. CDR3 DNA: TGCAGCGTCCTTGCGGAGACAGTTGGAAACACCATATATTTT. This codes for CSVLAETVGNTIYF.

The chain is built from TRBV29-1 and TRBJ1-4, with 8 nucleotides matching TRBD1. Germline values: CDR1 SQVTM, CDR2 ANQGSEA. Germline trimming cut 7 bases from V and 1 base from J; bases unmatched to any gene: 11. The CDR3 is made up of 16 amino acids. The CDR3 spells CSAGTGWGLTNEKLFF. The CDR3, as DNA: TGCAGCGCCGGGACAGGTTGGGGTCTAACTAATGAAAAACTGTTTTTT.

This clone is a singleton in its sample. The J gene is TRBJ1-2, the V gene TRBV9; maybe TRBD1 (6 bases). This CDR3 region has 15 residues. Trimming shortened V by 1 base and J by 2 bases, and 12 bases separated the two germline ends. Germline CDR1 is SGDLS and CDR2 is YYNGEE. CDR3 bases: TGTGCCAGCAGCGTAACCCCCGGGACAAACTATGGCTACACCTTC. As protein: CASSVTPGTNYGYTF. Drawing the rest from reference TRBV9 and TRBJ1-2, the complete variable domain is DSGVTQTPKHLITATGQRVTLRCSPRSGDLSVYWYQQSLDQGLQFLIQYYNGEERAKGNILERFSAQQFPDLHSELNLSSLELGDSALYFCASSVTPGTNYGYTFGSGTRLTVV.